Here is one T cell receptor beta chain with its context. TCRdb's copy holds only in-frame clones and misses some; the assay was immunoSEQ multiplex PCR. The table has about 140,000 clones, 80% to 95% seen once. The data belong to a study of T cell responses to AZD1222 COVID-19 vaccine. Germline V CDR1 and CDR2: MGHDK, SYGVNS. The CDR3 loop spans 15 amino acids. V shed 1 base, J shed 8 bases, and the junction held 7 bases outside the gene matches. The TCR comes from an adult who received the AZD1222 COVID-19 vaccine. The chain uses TRBV25-1 and TRBJ1-4; 7 bases map to TRBD1. The sequenced sample was peripheral blood, obtained 28 days after the second AZD1222 dose. The CDR3 DNA reads as TGTGCCAGCAGTGAATTGGACAGGTCGCGCGAAAAACTGTTTTTT. Encoded protein: CASSELDRSREKLFF.